This T cell receptor (beta chain) was captured by sequencing in a study of cytomegalovirus exposure and HLA in healthy donors. Trimming took 1 base from V and 6 from J; bases not matched to a gene: 5. In germline, CDR1 is SGHVS, CDR2 FNYEAQ. This CDR3 spans 15 amino acids. 60 Vbeta and 13 Jbeta primers were used in PCR. TCRdb keeps only in-frame clones here, not all; method: immunoSEQ multiplex PCR. The repertoire holds around 150,000 clones, with about 71% as singletons. This clonotype was obtained from a man aged 50-60 years in good health and CMV-seronegative. V gene TRBV7-6 combines with J gene TRBJ2-2; 7 bases fit TRBD1. The sequencing input was PBMCs. CDR3 loop: CASSLGAQGAGELFF. The CDR3 nucleotides are TGTGCCAGCAGCTTAGGGGCCCAGGGGGCCGGGGAGCTGTTTTTT.